This T cell receptor (beta chain) was profiled in a study of T cells in Graves' hyperthyroidism and ophthalmopathy. Study summary: Before treatment of any kind, peripheral blood was taken at initial diagnosis.

This clonotype was found many times. The cohort's ophthalmopathy patients, a group with duration under 3 months, had a Clinical Activity Score of at least 3 and a NOSPECS grade of at least 4. The CDR3 regions of TCR beta were amplified from RNA transcripts. HTBI primers were used for first-round RT-PCR of the TCR CDR3. MiXCR, applied by TCRdb to the multiplex PCR reads, yields one record per CDR3 protein. The sample includes around 600,000 distinct CDR3 sequences, roughly 14% of them seen just once. This TCR derives from a woman in her forties or fifties with Graves' ophthalmopathy. The sample consisted of blood.

The CDR3 here is CASKGRGAQGYTF. CDR3 in DNA: TGTGCCAGCAAGGGGAGGGGCGCCCAAGGCTACACCTTC. The chain uses TRBV28 and TRBJ1-2; TRBD1 might be the D (5 bases). Germline values: CDR1 MDHEN, CDR2 SYDVKM. Trimming pared 7 bases from V and 8 bases from J, leaving 17 bases between. The CDR3 consists of 13 residues.